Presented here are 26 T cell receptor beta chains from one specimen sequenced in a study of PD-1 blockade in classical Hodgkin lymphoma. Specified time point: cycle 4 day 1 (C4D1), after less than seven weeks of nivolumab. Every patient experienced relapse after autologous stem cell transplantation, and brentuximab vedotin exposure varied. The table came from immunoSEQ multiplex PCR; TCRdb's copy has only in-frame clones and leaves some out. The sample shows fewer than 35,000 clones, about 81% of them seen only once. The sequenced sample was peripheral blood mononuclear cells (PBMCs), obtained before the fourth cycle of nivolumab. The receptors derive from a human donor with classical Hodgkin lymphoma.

In nucleotides, the CDR3 is TGTGCCAGCAGTACCCGGGACAGGGGGCGAGAGACCCAGTACTTC. This gives the protein CASSTRDRGRETQYF. The rearrangement uses TRBV27 and TRBJ2-5; 12 nucleotides align to TRBD1. The CDR3 has 15 amino acids. After removal of 5 bases from V and 4 bases from J, the junction contained 5 bases not matched to a gene. Germline values: CDR1 MNHEY, CDR2 SMNVEV (reference sequence).

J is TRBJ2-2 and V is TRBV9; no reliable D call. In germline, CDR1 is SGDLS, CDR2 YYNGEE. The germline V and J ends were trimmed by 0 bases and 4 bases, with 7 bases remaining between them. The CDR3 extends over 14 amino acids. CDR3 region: CASSVVGFTGELFF. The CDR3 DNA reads TGTGCCAGCAGCGTAGTAGGGTTCACCGGGGAGCTGTTTTTT.

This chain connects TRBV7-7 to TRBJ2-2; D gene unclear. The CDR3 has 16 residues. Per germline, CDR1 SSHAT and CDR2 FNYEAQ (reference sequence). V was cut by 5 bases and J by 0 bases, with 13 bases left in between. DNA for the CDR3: TGTGCCAGCAGCCCCAGGACGGATACGAACACCGGGGAGCTGTTTTTT. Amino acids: CASSPRTDTNTGELFF.

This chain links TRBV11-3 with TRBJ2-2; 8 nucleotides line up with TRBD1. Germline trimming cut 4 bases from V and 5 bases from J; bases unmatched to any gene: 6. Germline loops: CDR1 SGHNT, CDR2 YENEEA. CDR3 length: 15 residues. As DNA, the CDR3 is TGTGCCAGCAGCTCAGGACAGGGTGGAACCGGGGAGCTGTTTTTT. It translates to CASSSGQGGTGELFF.

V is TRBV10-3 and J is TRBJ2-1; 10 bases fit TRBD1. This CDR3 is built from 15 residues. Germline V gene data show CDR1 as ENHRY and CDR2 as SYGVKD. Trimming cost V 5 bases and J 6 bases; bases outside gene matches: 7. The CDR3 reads CAISMGTGAGNEQFF. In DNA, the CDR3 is TGTGCCATCAGTATGGGGACAGGGGCGGGCAATGAGCAGTTCTTC.

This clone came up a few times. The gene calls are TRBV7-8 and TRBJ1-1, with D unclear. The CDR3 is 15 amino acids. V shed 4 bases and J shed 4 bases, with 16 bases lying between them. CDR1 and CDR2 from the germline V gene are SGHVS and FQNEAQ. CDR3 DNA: TGTGCCAGCAGCTCCGTGGGTGATGTCGGCACTGAAGCTTTCTTT. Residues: CASSSVGDVGTEAFF.

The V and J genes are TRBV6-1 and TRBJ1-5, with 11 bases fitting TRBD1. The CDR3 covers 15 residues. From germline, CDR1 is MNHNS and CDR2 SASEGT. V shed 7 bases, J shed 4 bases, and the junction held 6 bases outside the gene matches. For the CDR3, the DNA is TGTGCCAGCAACCTAGGGACAGGGGGGAATCAGCCCCAGCATTTT. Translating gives CASNLGTGGNQPQHF.

The CDR3 loop is CAISTAGGPYNEQFF. The CDR3 nucleotides read TGTGCCATCAGCACAGCGGGGGGCCCGTACAATGAGCAGTTCTTC. The rearrangement joins TRBV10-3 to TRBJ2-1; 9 bases are a match to TRBD2. In germline, CDR1 is ENHRY, CDR2 SYGVKD. The CDR3 contains 15 residues. V gave up 6 bases and J gave up 4 bases; unmatched junction bases: 7.

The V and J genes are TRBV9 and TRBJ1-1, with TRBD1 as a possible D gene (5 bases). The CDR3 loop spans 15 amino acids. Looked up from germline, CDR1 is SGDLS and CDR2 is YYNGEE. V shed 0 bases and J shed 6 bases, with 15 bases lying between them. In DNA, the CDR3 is TGTGCCAGCAGCGTAGGGCAGGGTGGTTTGTCTGAAGCTTTCTTT. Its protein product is CASSVGQGGLSEAFF.

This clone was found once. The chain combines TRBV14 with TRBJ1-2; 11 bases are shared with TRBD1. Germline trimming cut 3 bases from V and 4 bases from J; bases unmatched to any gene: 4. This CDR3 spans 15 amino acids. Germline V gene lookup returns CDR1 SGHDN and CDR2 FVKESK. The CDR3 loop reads CASSQWTGGVYGYTF. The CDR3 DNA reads TGTGCCAGCAGCCAGTGGACAGGGGGCGTCTATGGCTACACCTTC. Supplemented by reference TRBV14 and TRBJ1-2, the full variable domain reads EAGVTQFPSHSVIEKGQTVTLRCDPISGHDNLYWYRRVMGKEIKFLLHFVKESKQDESGMPNNRFLAERTGGTYSTLKVQPAELEDSGVYFCASSQWTGGVYGYTFGSGTRLTVV.

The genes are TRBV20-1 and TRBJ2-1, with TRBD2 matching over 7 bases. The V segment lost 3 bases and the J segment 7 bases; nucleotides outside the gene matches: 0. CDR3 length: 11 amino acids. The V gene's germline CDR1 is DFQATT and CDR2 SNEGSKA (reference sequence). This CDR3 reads CSASGGNEQFF. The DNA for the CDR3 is TGCAGTGCTAGCGGGGGGAATGAGCAGTTCTTC.

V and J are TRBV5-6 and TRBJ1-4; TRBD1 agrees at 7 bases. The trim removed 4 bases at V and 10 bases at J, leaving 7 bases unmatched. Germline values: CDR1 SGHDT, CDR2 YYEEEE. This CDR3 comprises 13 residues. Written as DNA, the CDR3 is TGTGCCAGCAGCCGGGGGGACAGAGGAAAACTGTTTTTT. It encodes CASSRGDRGKLFF.

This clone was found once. Written as DNA, the CDR3 is TGTGCCAGCTTTTATCCTGGGAACACTGAAGCTTTCTTT. As protein: CASFYPGNTEAFF. The chain carries TRBV2 and TRBJ1-1; D gene unclear. The CDR3 loop spans 13 amino acids. Germline V gene data show CDR1 as SNHLY and CDR2 as FYNNEI. Trimming stripped 8 bases from V and 1 base from J, with 11 bases between. The full variable domain, with the rest looked up from reference TRBV2 and TRBJ1-1, is EPEVTQTPSHQVTQMGQEVILRCVPISNHLYFYWYRQILGQKVEFLVSFYNNEISEKSEIFDDQFSVERPDGSNFTLKIRSTKLEDSAMYFCASFYPGNTEAFFGQGTRLTVV.

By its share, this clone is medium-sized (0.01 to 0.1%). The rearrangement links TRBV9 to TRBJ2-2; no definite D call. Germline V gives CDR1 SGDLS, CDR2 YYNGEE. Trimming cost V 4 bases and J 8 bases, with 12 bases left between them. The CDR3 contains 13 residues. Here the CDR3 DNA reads TGTGCCAGCAGCTTCCCCGGGTCGGGGGAGCTGTTTTTT. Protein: CASSFPGSGELFF.

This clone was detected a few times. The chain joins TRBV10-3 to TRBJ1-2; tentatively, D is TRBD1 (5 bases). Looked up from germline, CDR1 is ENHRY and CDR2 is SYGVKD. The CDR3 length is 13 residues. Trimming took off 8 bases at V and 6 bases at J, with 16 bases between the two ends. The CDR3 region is CAIRGTNYNGYTF. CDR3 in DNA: TGTGCCATCCGGGGGACTAACTATAATGGCTACACCTTC.

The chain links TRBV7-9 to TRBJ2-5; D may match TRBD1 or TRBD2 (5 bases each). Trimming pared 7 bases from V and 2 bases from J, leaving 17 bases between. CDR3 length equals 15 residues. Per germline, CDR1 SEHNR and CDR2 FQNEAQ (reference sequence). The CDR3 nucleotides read TGTGCCAGCACCTCGAGGGGTAGTTTTCAAGAGACCCAGTACTTC. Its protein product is CASTSRGSFQETQYF.

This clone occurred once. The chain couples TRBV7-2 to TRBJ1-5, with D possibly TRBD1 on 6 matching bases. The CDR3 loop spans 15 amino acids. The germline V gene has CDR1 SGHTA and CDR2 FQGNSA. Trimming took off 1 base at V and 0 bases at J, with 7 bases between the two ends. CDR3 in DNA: TGTGCCAGCAGCTTAGTAGGGGGTAGCAATCAGCCCCAGCATTTT. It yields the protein CASSLVGGSNQPQHF.

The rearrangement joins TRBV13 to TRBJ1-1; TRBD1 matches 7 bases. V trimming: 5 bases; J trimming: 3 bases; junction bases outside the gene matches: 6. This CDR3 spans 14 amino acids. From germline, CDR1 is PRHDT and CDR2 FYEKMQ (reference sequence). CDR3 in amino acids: CASSLRQGYTEAFF. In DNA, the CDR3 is TGTGCCAGCAGCCTCCGACAGGGATACACTGAAGCTTTCTTT. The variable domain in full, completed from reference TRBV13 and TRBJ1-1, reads AAGVIQSPRHLIKEKRETATLKCYPIPRHDTVYWYQQGPGQDPQFLISFYEKMQSDKGSIPDRFSAQQFSDYHSELNMSSLELGDSALYFCASSLRQGYTEAFFGQGTRLTVV.

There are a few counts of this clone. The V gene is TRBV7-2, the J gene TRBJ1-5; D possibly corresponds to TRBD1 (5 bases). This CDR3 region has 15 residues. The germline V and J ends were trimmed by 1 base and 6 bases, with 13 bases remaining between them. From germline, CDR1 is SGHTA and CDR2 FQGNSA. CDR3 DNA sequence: TGTGCCAGCAGCTTAGTGGGGGGGTTAGGTCAGCCCCAGCATTTT. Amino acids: CASSLVGGLGQPQHF.

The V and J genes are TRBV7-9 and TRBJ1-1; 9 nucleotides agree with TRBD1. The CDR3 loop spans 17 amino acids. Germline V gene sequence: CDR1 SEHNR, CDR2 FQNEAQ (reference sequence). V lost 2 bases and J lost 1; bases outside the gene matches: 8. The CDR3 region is CASSLMGQGSWNTEAFF. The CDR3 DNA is TGTGCCAGCAGCTTAATGGGACAGGGTTCATGGAACACTGAAGCTTTCTTT.

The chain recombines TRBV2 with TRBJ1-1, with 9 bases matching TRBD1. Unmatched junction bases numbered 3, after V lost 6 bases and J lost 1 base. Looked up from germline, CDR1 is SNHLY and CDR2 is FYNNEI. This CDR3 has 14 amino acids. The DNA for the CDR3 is TGTGCCAGCAGGACAGGGGGAGCGAACACTGAAGCTTTCTTT. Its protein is CASRTGGANTEAFF. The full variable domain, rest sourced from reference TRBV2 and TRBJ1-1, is EPEVTQTPSHQVTQMGQEVILRCVPISNHLYFYWYRQILGQKVEFLVSFYNNEISEKSEIFDDQFSVERPDGSNFTLKIRSTKLEDSAMYFCASRTGGANTEAFFGQGTRLTVV.

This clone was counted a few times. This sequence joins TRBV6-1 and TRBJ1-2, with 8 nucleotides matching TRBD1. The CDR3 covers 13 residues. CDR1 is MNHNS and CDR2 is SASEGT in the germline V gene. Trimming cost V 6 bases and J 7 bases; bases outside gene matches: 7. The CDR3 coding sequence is TGTGCCAGCAGGCCAACAGGGGGAGGTGGCTACACCTTC. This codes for CASRPTGGGGYTF.

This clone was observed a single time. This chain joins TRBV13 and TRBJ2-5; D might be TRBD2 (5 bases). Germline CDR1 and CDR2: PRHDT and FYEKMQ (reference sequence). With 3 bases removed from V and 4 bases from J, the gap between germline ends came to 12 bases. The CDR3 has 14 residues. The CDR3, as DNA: TGTGCCAGCAGCTTGTACAGTCGGGGAGAGACCCAGTACTTC. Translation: CASSLYSRGETQYF.

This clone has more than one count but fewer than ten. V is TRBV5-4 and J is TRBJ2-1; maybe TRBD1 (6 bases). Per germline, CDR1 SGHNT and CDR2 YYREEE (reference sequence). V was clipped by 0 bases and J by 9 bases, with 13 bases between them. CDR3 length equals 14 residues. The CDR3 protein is CASSLAGVTGEQFF. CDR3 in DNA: TGTGCCAGCAGCTTGGCAGGGGTCACGGGTGAGCAGTTCTTC.

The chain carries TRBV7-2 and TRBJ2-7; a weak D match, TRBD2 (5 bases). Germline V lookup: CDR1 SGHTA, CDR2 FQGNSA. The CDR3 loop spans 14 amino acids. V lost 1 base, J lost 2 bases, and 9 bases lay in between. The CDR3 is CASSLERGTYEQYF. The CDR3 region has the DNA TGTGCCAGCAGCTTAGAACGGGGTACCTACGAGCAGTACTTC.

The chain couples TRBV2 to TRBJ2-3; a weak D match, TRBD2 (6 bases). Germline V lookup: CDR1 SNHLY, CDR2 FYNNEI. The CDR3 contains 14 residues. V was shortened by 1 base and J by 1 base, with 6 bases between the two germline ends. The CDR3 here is CASSEGGGTDTQYF. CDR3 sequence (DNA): TGTGCCAGCAGTGAAGGGGGGGGCACAGATACGCAGTATTTT.